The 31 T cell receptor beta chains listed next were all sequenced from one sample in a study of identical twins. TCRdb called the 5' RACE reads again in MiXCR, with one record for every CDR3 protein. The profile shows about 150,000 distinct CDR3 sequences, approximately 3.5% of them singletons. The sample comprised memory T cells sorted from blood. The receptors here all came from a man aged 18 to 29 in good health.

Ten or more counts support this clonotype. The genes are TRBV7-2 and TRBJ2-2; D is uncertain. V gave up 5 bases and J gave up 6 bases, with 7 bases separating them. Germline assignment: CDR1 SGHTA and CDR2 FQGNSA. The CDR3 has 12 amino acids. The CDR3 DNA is TGTGCCAGCAGCGGGTTTGCCGGGGAGCTGTTTTTT. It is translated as CASSGFAGELFF.

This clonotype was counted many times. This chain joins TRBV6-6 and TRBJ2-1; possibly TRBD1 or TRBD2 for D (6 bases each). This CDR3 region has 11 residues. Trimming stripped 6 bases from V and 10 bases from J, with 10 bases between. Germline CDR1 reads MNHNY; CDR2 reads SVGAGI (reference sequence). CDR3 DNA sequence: TGTGCCAGCAGGGGGGGCTACGAGCAGTTCTTC. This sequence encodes CASRGGYEQFF.

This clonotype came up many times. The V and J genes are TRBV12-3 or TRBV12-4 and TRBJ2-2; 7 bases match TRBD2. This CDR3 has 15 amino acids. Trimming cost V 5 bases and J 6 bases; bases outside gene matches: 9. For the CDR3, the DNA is TGTGCCAGCAGTCACGGGAGGACCCTCTCCGGGGAGCTGTTTTTT. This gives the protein CASSHGRTLSGELFF.

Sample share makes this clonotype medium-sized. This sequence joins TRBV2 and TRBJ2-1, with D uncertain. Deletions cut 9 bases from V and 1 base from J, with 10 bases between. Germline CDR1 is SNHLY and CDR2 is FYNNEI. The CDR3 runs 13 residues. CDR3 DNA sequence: TGTGCCAGGAATAGTGGATCCTACAATGAGCAGTTCTTC. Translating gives CARNSGSYNEQFF.

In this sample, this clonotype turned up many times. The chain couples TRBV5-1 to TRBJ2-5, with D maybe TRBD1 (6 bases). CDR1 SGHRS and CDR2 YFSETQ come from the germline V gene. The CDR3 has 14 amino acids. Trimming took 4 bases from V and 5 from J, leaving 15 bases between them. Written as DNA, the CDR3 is TGCGCCAGCAGCCAAGGGACAAGGTCGGAGACCCAGTACTTC. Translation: CASSQGTRSETQYF.

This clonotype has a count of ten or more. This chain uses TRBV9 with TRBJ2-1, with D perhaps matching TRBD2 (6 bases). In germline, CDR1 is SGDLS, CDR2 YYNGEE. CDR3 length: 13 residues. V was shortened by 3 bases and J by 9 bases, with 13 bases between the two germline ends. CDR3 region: CASSGMFGGEQFF. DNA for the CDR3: TGTGCCAGCAGCGGAATGTTCGGGGGTGAGCAGTTCTTC.

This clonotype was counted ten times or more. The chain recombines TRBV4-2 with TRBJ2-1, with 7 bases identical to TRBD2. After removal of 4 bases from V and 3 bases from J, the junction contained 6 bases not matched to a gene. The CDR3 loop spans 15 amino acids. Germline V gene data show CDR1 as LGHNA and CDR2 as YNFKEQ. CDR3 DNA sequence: TGTGCCAGCAGCCCCACAGGACTAGACTACAATGAGCAGTTCTTC. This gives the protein CASSPTGLDYNEQFF.

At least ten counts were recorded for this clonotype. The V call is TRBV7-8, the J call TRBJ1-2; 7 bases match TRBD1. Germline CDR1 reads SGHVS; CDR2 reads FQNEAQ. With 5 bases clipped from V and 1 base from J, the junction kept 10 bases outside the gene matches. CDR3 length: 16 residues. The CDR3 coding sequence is TGTGCCAGCAGCCTACGGACAGGACAACTTAACTATGGCTACACCTTC. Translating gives CASSLRTGQLNYGYTF.

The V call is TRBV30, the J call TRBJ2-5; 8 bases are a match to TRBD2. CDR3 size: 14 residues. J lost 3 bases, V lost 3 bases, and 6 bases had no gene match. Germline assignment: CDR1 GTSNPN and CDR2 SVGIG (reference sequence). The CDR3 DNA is TGTGCCTGGAGCGGGGGGGGGCTAGAAGAGACCCAGTACTTC. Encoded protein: CAWSGGGLEETQYF.

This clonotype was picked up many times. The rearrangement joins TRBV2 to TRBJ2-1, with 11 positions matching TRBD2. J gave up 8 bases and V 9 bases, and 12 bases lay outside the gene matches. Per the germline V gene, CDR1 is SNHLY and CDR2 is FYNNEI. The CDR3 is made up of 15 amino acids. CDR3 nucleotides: TGTGCCAGGGGGGGTGGGCTAGCGGGAGGTGATGAGCAGTTCTTC. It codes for CARGGGLAGGDEQFF.

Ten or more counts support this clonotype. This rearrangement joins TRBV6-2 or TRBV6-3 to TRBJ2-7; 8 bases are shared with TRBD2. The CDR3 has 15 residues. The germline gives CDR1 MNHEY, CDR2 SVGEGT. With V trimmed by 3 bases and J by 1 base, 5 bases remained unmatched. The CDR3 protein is CASSYYTSGSYEQYF. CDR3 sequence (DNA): TGTGCCAGCAGTTATTACACTAGCGGTTCCTACGAGCAGTACTTC.

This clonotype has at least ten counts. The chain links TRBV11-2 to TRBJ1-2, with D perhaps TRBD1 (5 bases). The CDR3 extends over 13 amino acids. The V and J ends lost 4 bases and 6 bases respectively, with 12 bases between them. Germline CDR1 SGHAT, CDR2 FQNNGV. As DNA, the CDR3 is TGTGCCAGCAGCTCGGGGCAGGGACATGGCTACACCTTC. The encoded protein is CASSSGQGHGYTF.

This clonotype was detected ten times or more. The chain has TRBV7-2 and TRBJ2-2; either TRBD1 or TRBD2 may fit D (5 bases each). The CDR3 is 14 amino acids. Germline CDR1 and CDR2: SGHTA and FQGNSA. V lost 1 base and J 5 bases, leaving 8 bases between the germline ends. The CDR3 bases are TGTGCCAGCAGCTTAGGAGGGGTAACCGGGGAGCTGTTTTTT. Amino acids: CASSLGGVTGELFF.

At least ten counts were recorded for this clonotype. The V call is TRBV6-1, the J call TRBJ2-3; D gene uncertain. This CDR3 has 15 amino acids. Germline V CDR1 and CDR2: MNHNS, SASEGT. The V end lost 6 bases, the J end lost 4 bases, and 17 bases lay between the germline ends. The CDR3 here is CASRQPEPSPDTQYF. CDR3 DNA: TGTGCCAGCAGACAACCGGAGCCCTCCCCAGATACGCAGTATTTT.

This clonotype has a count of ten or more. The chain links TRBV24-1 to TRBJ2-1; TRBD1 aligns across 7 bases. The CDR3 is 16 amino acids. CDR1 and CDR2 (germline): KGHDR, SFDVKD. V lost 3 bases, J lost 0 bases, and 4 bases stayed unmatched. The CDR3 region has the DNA TGTGCCACCAGTGATCCGCAGGGGGACTCCTACAATGAGCAGTTCTTC. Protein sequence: CATSDPQGDSYNEQFF.

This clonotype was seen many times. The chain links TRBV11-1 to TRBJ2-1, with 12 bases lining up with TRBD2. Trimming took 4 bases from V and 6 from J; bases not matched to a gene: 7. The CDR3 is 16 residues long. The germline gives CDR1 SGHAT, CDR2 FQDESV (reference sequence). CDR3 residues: CASSWDLAGGSNEQFF. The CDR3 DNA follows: TGTGCCAGCAGCTGGGATCTAGCGGGAGGGAGCAATGAGCAGTTCTTC.

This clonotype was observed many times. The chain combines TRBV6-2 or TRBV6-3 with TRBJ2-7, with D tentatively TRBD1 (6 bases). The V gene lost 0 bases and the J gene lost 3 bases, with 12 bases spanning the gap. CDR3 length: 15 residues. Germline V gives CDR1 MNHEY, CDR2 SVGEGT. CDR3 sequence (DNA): TGTGCCAGCAGTTACTCTTGGACAGTCGACTACGAGCAGTACTTC. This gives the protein CASSYSWTVDYEQYF.

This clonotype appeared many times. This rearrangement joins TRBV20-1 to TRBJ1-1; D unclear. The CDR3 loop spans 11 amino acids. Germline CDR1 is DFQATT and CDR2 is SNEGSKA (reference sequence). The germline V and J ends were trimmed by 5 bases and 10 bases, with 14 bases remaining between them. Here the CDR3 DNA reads TGCAGTGCTGAGAGGAATTGGGGAGCTTTCTTT. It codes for CSAERNWGAFF.

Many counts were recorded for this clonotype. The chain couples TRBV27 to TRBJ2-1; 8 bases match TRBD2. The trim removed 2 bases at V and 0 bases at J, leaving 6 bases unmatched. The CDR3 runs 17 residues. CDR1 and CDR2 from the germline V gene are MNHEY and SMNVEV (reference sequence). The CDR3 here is CASSLGLAGSSYNEQFF. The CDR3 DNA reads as TGTGCCAGCAGTTTAGGCCTAGCGGGCAGCTCCTACAATGAGCAGTTCTTC.

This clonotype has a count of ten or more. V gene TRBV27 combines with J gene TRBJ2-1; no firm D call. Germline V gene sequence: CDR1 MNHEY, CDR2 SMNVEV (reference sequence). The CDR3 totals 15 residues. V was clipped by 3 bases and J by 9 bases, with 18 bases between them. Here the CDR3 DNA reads TGTGCCAGCAGTTTCTTCGCCCCCCGATACGGTGAGCAGTTCTTC. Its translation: CASSFFAPRYGEQFF.

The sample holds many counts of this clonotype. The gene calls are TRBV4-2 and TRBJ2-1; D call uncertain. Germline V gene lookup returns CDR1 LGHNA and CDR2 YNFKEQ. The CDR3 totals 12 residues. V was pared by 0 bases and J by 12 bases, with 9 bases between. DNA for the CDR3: TGTGCCAGCAGCCAAGATAGGGAATCGCAGTTCTTC. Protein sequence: CASSQDRESQFF.

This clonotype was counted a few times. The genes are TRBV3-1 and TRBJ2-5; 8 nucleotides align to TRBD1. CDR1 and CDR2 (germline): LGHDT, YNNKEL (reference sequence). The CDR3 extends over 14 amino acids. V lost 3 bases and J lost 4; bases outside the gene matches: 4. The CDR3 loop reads CASSQGQARETQYF. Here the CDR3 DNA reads TGTGCCAGCAGCCAGGGACAGGCACGAGAGACCCAGTACTTC.

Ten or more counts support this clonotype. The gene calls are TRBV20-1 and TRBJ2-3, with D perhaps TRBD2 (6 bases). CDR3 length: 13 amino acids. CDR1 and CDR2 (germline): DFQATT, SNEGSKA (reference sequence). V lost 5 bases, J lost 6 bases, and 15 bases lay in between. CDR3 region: CSAYSGRHDTQYF. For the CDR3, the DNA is TGCAGTGCTTATTCCGGGAGACATGATACGCAGTATTTT.

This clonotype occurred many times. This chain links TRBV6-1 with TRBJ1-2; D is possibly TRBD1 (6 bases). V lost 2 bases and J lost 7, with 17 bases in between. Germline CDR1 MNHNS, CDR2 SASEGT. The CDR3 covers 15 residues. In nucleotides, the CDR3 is TGTGCCAGCAGTGAATTTGTAGGGGGACTCACTGGCTACACCTTC. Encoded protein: CASSEFVGGLTGYTF.

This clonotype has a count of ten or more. The CDR3 loop is CASSPVYGEQPQHF. The CDR3 nucleotides are TGCGCCAGCAGCCCAGTTTATGGTGAGCAGCCCCAGCATTTT. V usage is TRBV4-1 and J usage is TRBJ1-5, with D uncertain. The CDR3 runs 14 residues. Germline CDR1 and CDR2: MGHRA and YSYEKL. The V end was cut by 4 bases, the J end by 7 bases, with 14 bases between.

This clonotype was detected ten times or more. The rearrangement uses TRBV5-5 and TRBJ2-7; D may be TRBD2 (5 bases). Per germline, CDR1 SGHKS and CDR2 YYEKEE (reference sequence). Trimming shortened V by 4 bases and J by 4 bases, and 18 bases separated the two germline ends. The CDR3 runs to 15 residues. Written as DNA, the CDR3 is TGTGCCAGCAGCCCGGGATCGGGCTTCCAATACGAGCAGTACTTC. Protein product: CASSPGSGFQYEQYF.

CDR3 in amino acids: CSASNLAGGPGGELFF. CDR3 in DNA: TGCAGTGCTAGTAACCTAGCGGGAGGGCCAGGCGGGGAGCTGTTTTTT. The chain joins TRBV20-1 to TRBJ2-2, with 12 bases that match TRBD2. The germline V gene encodes CDR1 DFQATT and CDR2 SNEGSKA (reference sequence). This CDR3 is built from 16 residues. V lost 3 bases to trimming and J lost 7 bases; unmatched junction nucleotides: 9.

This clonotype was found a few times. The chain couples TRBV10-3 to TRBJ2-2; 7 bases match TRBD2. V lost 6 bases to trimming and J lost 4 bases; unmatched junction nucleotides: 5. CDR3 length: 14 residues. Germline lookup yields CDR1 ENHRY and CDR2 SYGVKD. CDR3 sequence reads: CAISPTSSTGELFF. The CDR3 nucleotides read TGTGCCATCAGCCCGACTAGCAGCACCGGGGAGCTGTTTTTT.

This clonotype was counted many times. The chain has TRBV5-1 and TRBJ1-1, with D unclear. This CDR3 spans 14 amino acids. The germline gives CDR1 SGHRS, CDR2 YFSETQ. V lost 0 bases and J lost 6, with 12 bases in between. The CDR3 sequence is CASSLEVGNSEAFF. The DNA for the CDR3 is TGCGCCAGCAGCTTGGAAGTTGGGAATTCTGAAGCTTTCTTT.

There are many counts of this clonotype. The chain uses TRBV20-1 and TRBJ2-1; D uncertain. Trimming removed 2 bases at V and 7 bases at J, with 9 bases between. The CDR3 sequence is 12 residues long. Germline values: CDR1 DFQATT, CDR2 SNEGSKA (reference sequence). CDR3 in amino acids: CSARLGWNEQFF. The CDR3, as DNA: TGCAGTGCTAGACTGGGGTGGAATGAGCAGTTCTTC.

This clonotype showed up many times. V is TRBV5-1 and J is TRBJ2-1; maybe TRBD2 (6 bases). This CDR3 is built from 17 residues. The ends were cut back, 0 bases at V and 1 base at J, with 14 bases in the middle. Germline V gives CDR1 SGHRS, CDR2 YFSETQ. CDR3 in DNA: TGCGCCAGCAGCTTGGCGTCCGGGAGTAGTTCCTACAATGAGCAGTTCTTC. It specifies CASSLASGSSSYNEQFF.